The TCR beta chain described here comes from a study of blood T cell repertoires in COVID-19. Study in general: Acute-phase and convalescent COVID-19 samples originated in the United States, Italy and Spain. The analysed material was cDNA or gDNA that came from T cells, B-cell-depleted T cells, or PBMCs.

Sequencing used immunoSEQ multiplex PCR; TCRdb keeps in-frame clones, though not all of them. The sample shows about 200,000 clones, 84% of them seen only once. V shed 4 bases and J shed 0 bases, with 10 bases lying between them. The CDR3 totals 15 residues. Germline V gene data show CDR1 as LGHDT and CDR2 as YNNKEL (reference sequence). The origin of this receptor is a man between 45 and 60 years old with active or convalescent COVID-19. The V call is TRBV3-1 (or the pseudogene TRBV3-2), the J call TRBJ1-3; maybe TRBD1 (6 bases). The sequencing input was peripheral blood. The DNA of the CDR3 is TGTGCCAGCAGCCGATGGACAGACTCTGGAAACACCATATATTTT. Translated, it gives CASSRWTDSGNTIYF.